The 5 T cell receptor beta chains below come from one sample, sequenced in a study of beta chain features in type 1 diabetes. Reverse transcription of all isolated RNA meant that expressed TCRB transcripts were sequenced. The repertoire was sequenced with immunoSEQ multiplex PCR; TCRdb's copy has only in-frame clones and lacks some. Among 150,000 to 190,000 clones listed, approximately 8.1% were seen once. Sequencing input: central memory CD4+ T cells from blood. The receptors derive from a man aged 18 to 30 in good health.

This sequence joins TRBV7-2 and TRBJ2-3; D ambiguous. The germline CDR1 and CDR2 sequences are SGHTA and FQGNSA. CDR3 length equals 14 residues. V gave up 1 base and J gave up 4 bases, with 9 bases separating them. For the CDR3, the DNA is TGTGCCAGCAGCTTAGTGCGCGGTGCAGATACGCAGTATTTT. It yields the protein CASSLVRGADTQYF.

This clone came up many times. The rearrangement joins TRBV7-2 to TRBJ1-2; 8 bases match TRBD1. The CDR3 loop spans 13 amino acids. Trimming cost V 5 bases and J 8 bases; bases outside gene matches: 7. Per germline, CDR1 SGHTA and CDR2 FQGNSA. The CDR3 protein is CASSVGQGEGYTF. The CDR3 nucleotides read TGTGCCAGCAGCGTAGGACAGGGTGAGGGCTACACCTTC.

Ten or more counts support this clone. One junction end does not reproduce the germline sequence, and a read error may be involved. The chain combines TRBV5-5 with TRBJ2-1; TRBD2 agrees at 14 bases. This CDR3 has 15 residues. Germline V gene sequence: CDR1 SGHKS, CDR2 YYEKEE (reference sequence). In nucleotides, the CDR3 is TGTGCCAGCAGCTTCATCGGGACTAGCGGGAGCGGGGAGGTCTTC. Translation gives CASSFIGTSGSGEVF.

This clone was recorded only once. This chain's CDR3 is CASNVGPPDNEQFF. In DNA form, the CDR3 reads TGTGCCAGCAATGTGGGCCCCCCCGACAATGAGCAGTTCTTC. V and J are TRBV9 and TRBJ2-1; no clear D gene. Trimming pared 6 bases from V and 5 bases from J, leaving 15 bases between. Germline values: CDR1 SGDLS, CDR2 YYNGEE. The CDR3 contains 14 residues.

This clone was recorded a few times. The chain employs TRBV4-3 and TRBJ2-7; weak D call: TRBD2 (5 bases). CDR1 LGHNA and CDR2 YSLEER come from the germline V gene. The CDR3 runs 13 residues. V lost 0 bases to trimming and J lost 8 bases, with 11 bases between them. The CDR3 DNA reads TGCGCCAGCAGCCAAGAAACTAGTTCCAAGCAGTACTTC. Residues: CASSQETSSKQYF.